This T cell receptor (beta chain) was identified during a study of early T cells in non-severe SARS-CoV-2 infection (TCRdb year 2021). As for the study more broadly: Because TCR sequencing relied on bulk RNA taken from unsorted whole blood, pairing of alpha and beta chains was not possible. Here is what the overall study found, with its caveats: Matching against VDJdb was skewed toward anti-spike CD8 responses, likely underestimated virus-specific expansions, and missed private and CD4 specificities.

Library generation was performed with 5' RACE. Data came from a NextSeq 500. In the TCR library protocol, unique molecular identifiers were attached to individual cDNA molecules to correct for PCR bias and sequencing error. Sequencing covered both TCR alpha and beta chains, and within each sample the abundances of alpha and beta sequences were tightly co-correlated. From the authors' description of their analysis: Decombinator V4 was used to perform V gene, J gene and CDR3 annotation of TCR sequences. Expanded TCRs were defined as changing significantly between any two time points under a Poisson model with p below 0.0001. TCR abundances were normalised to the total number of TCRs sequenced in each sample and reported as counts per million. TRAV1-2 paired with TRAJ12, TRAJ20 or TRAJ33 defined MAIT TCRs, while TRAV10 paired with TRAJ18 defined iNKT TCRs. VDJdb, accessed 1 November 2021, was searched for CMV, EBV and SARS-CoV-2 annotated TCRs, excluding TCRs annotated for multiple antigens. TCRdb passed the public sequencing reads through fastp at Q25 and MiXCR, retaining productive beta sequences. Under each unique CDR3 protein, matching rows form one entry showing the most common genes and DNA. TCRdb, not the original authors, processed these V and J calls. Across this sample there are about 61,000 distinct CDR3 sequences, with almost 9.5% seen only once. The top ten clonotypes cover 1.2% of the sample.

The study was a case-control design nested within a healthcare worker cohort in London, UK, with weekly nasopharyngeal swab PCR tests and blood sampling. Between 23 and 31 March 2020, the week of the UK lockdown, healthcare workers were enrolled and then followed up weekly for as long as 16 weeks. This clonotype has ten or more counts. Its antigen remains undetermined. No qualities accompany the bases; no much larger clone lies one base away. According to the germline V gene (reference sequence), CDR1 reads DFQATT and CDR2 reads SNEGSKA. From the cysteine up to the phenylalanine, the CDR3 has a length of 14 residues. The DNA shown is the 42-base CDR3, in frame from base 1.

This TCR was sampled from an adult who was a healthcare worker with PCR-confirmed SARS-CoV-2 infection or an uninfected control (not recorded which). The rearrangement joined TRBV20-1 to TRBJ2-1; a stretch of 9 junction bases matches TRBD2. Sequenced input: whole blood. Read as DNA, the sequence is TGCAGCGCCAGAGCGGGGGGATCCTACAATGAGCAGTTCTTC. This gives the protein CSARAGGSYNEQFF.